This T cell receptor (beta chain) is drawn from a study of Ad26.COV2.S vaccination and SARS-CoV-2 variants. Whole-study context: In the COV1001 trial, the donor was in the Ad26.COV2.S arm. Ad26.COV2.S given intramuscularly, once or twice 56 days apart. Regarding the study as a whole: Post-vaccination breadth of spike-specific CD8+ and CD4+ T cell responses was reportedly substantial.

As for treatment: some 20 received Ad26.COV2.S at low or high dose, single or two shots; 5 received placebo; per-sample allocation not given. At day 63 after the first vaccine or placebo injection, samples were drawn. An Ad26 vector expressing Wuhan-strain SARS-CoV-2 spike constituted the vaccine. Assay: immunoSEQ multiplex PCR; the TCRdb copy retains only in-frame clones and omits some. The repertoire consists of roughly 350,000 clones, with about 87% occurring once and the leading ten covering roughly 6%. After removal of 2 bases from V and 1 base from J, the junction contained 11 bases not matched to a gene. The CDR3 runs to 17 residues. Germline V lookup: CDR1 SGDLS, CDR2 YYNGEE. Turning to this clone: As yet, its antigen is unknown.

The sequence was obtained from a person aged 18-65 years who received the Ad26.COV2.S COVID-19 vaccine or a placebo. The specimen was peripheral blood, collected in a trial of Ad26.COV2.S vaccine versus placebo. The chain is built from TRBV9 and TRBJ1-2, with 7 bases matching TRBD1. CDR3 protein: CASSVGEGAANNYGYTF. The CDR3 DNA reads as TGTGCCAGCAGCGTGGGGGAGGGGGCAGCTAATAACTATGGCTACACCTTC.